This TCR beta chain came from a study of cytotoxic CD8 clonotypes in ibrutinib-treated CLL. For TCR beta libraries, roughly 1.9 micrograms of genomic DNA were obtained from cryopreserved PBMCs. The germline CDR1 and CDR2 sequences are SGHVS and FQNEAQ. The CDR3 covers 18 residues. The V end lost 2 bases, the J end lost 7 bases, and 21 bases lay between the germline ends. Some clones are missing from TCRdb's copy, which holds only in-frame ones; the method was immunoSEQ multiplex PCR. Of tens of thousands of clones in the sample, 49% are singletons; the top ten hold under 20%. The specimen was PBMCs, collected before ibrutinib treatment. The chain combines TRBV7-8 with TRBJ1-6, with a weak D call TRBD1 (6 bases). This TCR was sampled from a human donor with chronic lymphocytic leukemia. CDR3 nucleotides: TGTGCCAGCAGCTTATGGGGAAACAGGGTCGGATTCAATTCACCCCTCCACTTT. Amino acids: CASSLWGNRVGFNSPLHF.